What follows are 17 T cell receptor beta chains derived from one specimen sequenced in a study of identical twins. TCRdb re-called the 5' RACE reads with MiXCR, one entry per CDR3 protein. The sample yields 350,000 to 400,000 distinct CDR3 sequences, 9% seen once. Sequenced material: naive T cells sorted from blood. The receptors originated from a woman aged 50 to 60 in good health.

In this sample, this clonotype turned up a few times. V gene TRBV4-2 combines with J gene TRBJ2-5, with 9 positions matching TRBD2. Germline V lookup: CDR1 LGHNA, CDR2 YNFKEQ. V lost 2 bases, J lost 4 bases, and 8 bases stayed unmatched. The CDR3 sequence is 16 residues long. CDR3 coding DNA: TGTGCCAGCAGCCAATGGGGAGCGGGAGGTGTAGAGACCCAGTACTTC. It translates to CASSQWGAGGVETQYF.

The chain recombines TRBV27 with TRBJ2-1; D possibly corresponds to TRBD2 (5 bases). The CDR3 covers 13 residues. Germline CDR1 reads MNHEY; CDR2 reads SMNVEV (reference sequence). Deletions cut 3 bases from V and 6 bases from J, with 9 bases between. The DNA of the CDR3 is TGTGCCAGCAGTTTCGGGATCGGCAATGAGCAGTTCTTC. Protein product: CASSFGIGNEQFF.

This chain joins TRBV6-6 and TRBJ2-1, with 13 bases that match TRBD2. Germline-derived CDR1 and CDR2 are MNHNY and SVGAGI (reference sequence). This CDR3 is built from 16 residues. V lost 4 bases and J lost 7; bases outside the gene matches: 7. The CDR3 nucleotides read TGTGCCAGCAGTTCCTCAACTAGCGGGAGGGGGAATGAGCAGTTCTTC. Translated, it gives CASSSSTSGRGNEQFF.

This clonotype was seen only a few times. V gene TRBV12-3 or TRBV12-4 combines with J gene TRBJ1-1; the match to TRBD1 covers 7 bases. The CDR3 has 13 residues. The trim removed 3 bases at V and 7 bases at J, leaving 5 bases unmatched. CDR3 region: CASSLGQTIEAFF. The CDR3 coding sequence is TGTGCCAGCAGTTTGGGACAGACAATTGAAGCTTTCTTT.

This clonotype showed up many times. This chain connects TRBV27 to TRBJ2-1; D possibly uses TRBD1 or TRBD2 (5 bases each). V lost 5 bases and J lost 5, with 13 bases in between. The CDR3 extends over 14 amino acids. In germline, CDR1 is MNHEY, CDR2 SMNVEV (reference sequence). CDR3 amino acids: CASSTYGTNNEQFF. The CDR3 DNA follows: TGTGCCAGCAGTACCTACGGGACGAACAATGAGCAGTTCTTC.

This clonotype occurred many times. The V and J genes are TRBV5-1 and TRBJ1-2; D is uncertain. Germline values: CDR1 SGHRS, CDR2 YFSETQ. Trimming removed 4 bases from V and 4 bases from J, with 11 bases in between. The CDR3 runs to 13 residues. The CDR3 reads CASSGGTGYGYTF. CDR3 coding DNA: TGCGCCAGCAGCGGAGGCACCGGCTATGGCTACACCTTC. Full variable domain (missing parts from reference TRBV5-1 and TRBJ1-2): KAGVTQTPRYLIKTRGQQVTLSCSPISGHRSVSWYQQTPGQGLQFLFEYFSETQRNKGNFPGRFSGRQFSNSRSEMNVSTLELGDSALYLCASSGGTGYGYTFGSGTRLTVV.

This chain connects TRBV7-8 to TRBJ1-4; maybe TRBD1 (6 bases). Germline CDR1 reads SGHVS; CDR2 reads FQNEAQ. This CDR3 contains 16 residues. Deletions cut 4 bases from V and 4 bases from J, with 16 bases between. The CDR3 region has the DNA TGTGCCAGCAGCTCCTCCTTTACAGGGTTTAATGAAAAACTGTTTTTT. This translates into CASSSSFTGFNEKLFF.

V gene TRBV20-1 combines with J gene TRBJ1-5; D uncertain. The ends were cut back, 3 bases at V and 3 bases at J, with 18 bases in the middle. The CDR3 length is 16 residues. Germline V gene data show CDR1 as DFQATT and CDR2 as SNEGSKA (reference sequence). CDR3 nucleotide sequence: TGCAGTGCTAGCGACCGGGAACCCAGGAACAATCAGCCCCAGCATTTT. Protein product: CSASDREPRNNQPQHF.

In this sample, this clonotype turned up many times. V is TRBV6-1 and J is TRBJ2-7; D tentatively fits TRBD1 or TRBD2 (5 bases each). Trimming removed 2 bases from V and 0 bases from J, with 8 bases in between. The CDR3 runs to 14 residues. Germline loops: CDR1 MNHNS, CDR2 SASEGT. The CDR3 sequence is CASSETRGSYEQYF. The CDR3 region has the DNA TGTGCCAGCAGTGAAACTAGGGGCTCCTACGAGCAGTACTTC.

V gene TRBV5-1 combines with J gene TRBJ2-1; D might be TRBD2 (6 bases). Germline-derived CDR1 and CDR2 are SGHRS and YFSETQ. The CDR3 runs to 13 residues. The V and J ends lost 0 bases and 8 bases respectively, with 9 bases between them. CDR3 DNA sequence: TGCGCCAGCAGCTTGGGTGGGGACTATGAGCAGTTCTTC. This translates into CASSLGGDYEQFF. The full variable domain, in which reference TRBV5-1 and TRBJ2-1 provide the parts outside the CDR3, is KAGVTQTPRYLIKTRGQQVTLSCSPISGHRSVSWYQQTPGQGLQFLFEYFSETQRNKGNFPGRFSGRQFSNSRSEMNVSTLELGDSALYLCASSLGGDYEQFFGPGTRLTVL.

This clonotype showed up just a few times. The gene calls are TRBV12-3 or TRBV12-4 and TRBJ2-7, with TRBD1 identical over 9 bases. This CDR3 has 17 amino acids. Germline trimming cut 5 bases from V and 4 bases from J; bases unmatched to any gene: 15. The CDR3 is CASSPITGGAPKYEQYF. CDR3 bases: TGTGCCAGCAGTCCGATAACAGGGGGCGCTCCAAAATACGAGCAGTACTTC.

This clonotype has a count of ten or more. The chain is built from TRBV6-2 or TRBV6-3 and TRBJ1-1; D call uncertain. Germline-derived CDR1 and CDR2 are MNHEY and SVGEGT. V shed 5 bases and J shed 1 base, with 11 bases lying between them. The CDR3 spans 14 residues. The CDR3 protein is CASSPWAQNTEAFF. The CDR3, as DNA: TGTGCCAGCAGTCCCTGGGCCCAGAACACTGAAGCTTTCTTT.

The sample holds a few counts of this clonotype. The chain combines TRBV6-5 with TRBJ2-1; 9 nucleotides align to TRBD2. In germline, CDR1 is MNHEY, CDR2 SVGAGI. The CDR3 has 14 residues. The J segment lost 5 bases and the V segment lost 8 bases, leaving 7 bases of the junction unmatched. CDR3 region: CASSWREGDNEQFF. The CDR3 DNA sequence: TGTGCCAGCTCGTGGCGGGAGGGAGACAATGAGCAGTTCTTC.

The chain joins TRBV4-1 to TRBJ2-1, with D hard to call. The germline V gene encodes CDR1 MGHRA and CDR2 YSYEKL. The germline V and J ends were trimmed by 5 bases and 7 bases, with 15 bases remaining between them. The CDR3 spans 14 residues. CDR3 nucleotides: TGCGCCAGCAGCTTCTCCACCCGGGTGAATGAGCAGTTCTTC. Residues: CASSFSTRVNEQFF.

The rearrangement uses TRBV10-3 and TRBJ2-7; no reliable D call. V gave up 7 bases and J gave up 0 bases, with 4 bases separating them. This CDR3 spans 11 amino acids. The germline gives CDR1 ENHRY, CDR2 SYGVKD. CDR3 in amino acids: CAIKSSYEQYV. CDR3 in DNA: TGTGCCATCAAGAGCTCCTACGAGCAGTACGTC.

There are a few counts of this clonotype. The CDR3 nucleotides read TGTGCCAGTGGTGAGGGCCGGGGCGATGAGCAGTTCTTC. As protein: CASGEGRGDEQFF. The chain uses TRBV2 and TRBJ2-1, with D perhaps assigned TRBD1 or TRBD2 (5 bases each). CDR1 is SNHLY, CDR2 FYNNEI, per germline. V lost 9 bases, J lost 8 bases, and 17 bases lay in between. The CDR3 runs 13 residues.

V and J are TRBV20-1 and TRBJ1-5; D unresolved. Trimming pared 7 bases from V and 5 bases from J, leaving 12 bases between. CDR3 length: 12 residues. Germline loops: CDR1 DFQATT, CDR2 SNEGSKA (reference sequence). The CDR3 reads CSVRRADQPQHF. CDR3 nucleotides: TGCAGTGTGAGGAGGGCGGATCAGCCCCAGCATTTT.